Listed here are 18 T cell receptor beta chains from one sample, sequenced in a study of shared clonotypes between healthy human individuals. Measured with immunoSEQ multiplex PCR; TCRdb has only the in-frame clones, and not every one. The data hold roughly 500,000 clones, with more than 95% observed a single time. Sequences were obtained from naive CD4+ T cells sorted from blood. Subset described: CD45RA+ positively selected. The receptor set was obtained from a woman aged 25-40 years in good health.

The chain links TRBV15 to TRBJ1-5; D uncertain. In germline, CDR1 is LNHNV, CDR2 YYDKDF (reference sequence). The CDR3 has 14 amino acids. The germline V and J ends were trimmed by 2 bases and 4 bases, with 9 bases remaining between them. Written as DNA, the CDR3 is TGTGCCACCAGCAGACCAGGACTAAATCAGCCCCAGCATTTT. It yields the protein CATSRPGLNQPQHF.

This chain links TRBV7-6 with TRBJ2-7, with TRBD2 matching over 13 bases. Trimming took 5 bases from V and 5 from J; bases not matched to a gene: 9. Germline CDR1 and CDR2: SGHVS and FNYEAQ. The CDR3 has 16 amino acids. The CDR3 DNA reads TGTGCCAGCAGCGCTCACAGGACTAGCGGGAGCCACGAGCAGTACTTC. This translates into CASSAHRTSGSHEQYF.

The chain links TRBV29-1 to TRBJ2-4, with a tentative D call TRBD2 (5 bases). The CDR3 loop spans 13 amino acids. Germline V gene data show CDR1 as SQVTM and CDR2 as ANQGSEA. Between the trimmed V and J ends, which lost 4 bases and 9 bases, there was a span of 16 bases. The CDR3 sequence is CSVVQRLTGIQYF. CDR3 sequence (DNA): TGCAGCGTTGTCCAGAGACTAACCGGCATTCAGTACTTC.

This clone was seen once. V gene TRBV7-2 combines with J gene TRBJ1-2; maybe TRBD1 (6 bases). CDR1 and CDR2 from the germline V gene are SGHTA and FQGNSA. The V gene lost 1 base and the J gene lost 3 bases, with 6 bases spanning the gap. The CDR3 contains 13 residues. The CDR3 here is CASSLGGHYGYTF. CDR3 DNA sequence: TGTGCCAGCAGCTTAGGGGGGCACTATGGCTACACCTTC.

In DNA form, the CDR3 reads TGTGCCAGCAGCCAAGGAGCGGCATTTGACGAGCAGTTCTTC. Translated, it gives CASSQGAAFDEQFF. V and J are TRBV14 and TRBJ2-1, with D possibly being TRBD2 (5 bases). The CDR3 has 14 amino acids. CDR1 is SGHDN, CDR2 FVKESK, per germline. Trimming took 1 base from V and 10 from J, leaving 14 bases between them.

This chain uses TRBV4-1 with TRBJ2-3; 13 bases are shared with TRBD2. The CDR3 sequence is 15 residues long. V lost 4 bases and J lost 4; bases outside the gene matches: 2. CDR1 and CDR2 from the germline V gene are MGHRA and YSYEKL. CDR3 DNA: TGCGCCAGCAGCCTCGGACTAGCGGGAGCAGATACGCAGTATTTT. It encodes CASSLGLAGADTQYF.

The rearrangement uses TRBV19 and TRBJ1-2; D unresolved. The CDR3 covers 15 residues. Germline CDR1 reads LNHDA; CDR2 reads SQIVND (reference sequence). Between the trimmed V and J ends, which lost 0 bases and 8 bases, there was a span of 16 bases. CDR3 DNA: TGTGCCAGTAGTATAGATGCAGGTTTATCGATCGGCTACACCTTC. Protein product: CASSIDAGLSIGYTF.

The rearrangement joins TRBV10-1 to TRBJ2-1; D not resolved. Trimming took off 10 bases at V and 0 bases at J, with 10 bases between the two ends. CDR3 length: 13 amino acids. Germline V gene sequence: CDR1 WNHNN, CDR2 SYGVQD (reference sequence). Here the CDR3 reads CATSIGSYNEQFF. Here the CDR3 DNA reads TGCGCCACCTCCATAGGCTCCTACAATGAGCAGTTCTTC.

The rearrangement joins TRBV6-5 to TRBJ2-7; 9 nucleotides line up with TRBD1. Trimming at V came to 8 bases and at J to 4 bases, leaving 6 bases not matched to a gene. There are 13 residues in the CDR3. From germline, CDR1 is MNHEY and CDR2 SVGAGI. The CDR3 sequence: CASGNRGQYEQYF. CDR3 DNA sequence: TGTGCCAGCGGCAACAGGGGGCAGTACGAGCAGTACTTC.

The rearrangement links TRBV6-5 to TRBJ2-2, with 7 positions matching TRBD1. Trimming took 0 bases from V and 4 from J; bases not matched to a gene: 2. Germline CDR1 and CDR2: MNHEY and SVGAGI. CDR3 size: 15 residues. The CDR3 region has the DNA TGTGCCAGCAGTTACTCGACAGGGAGCACCGGGGAGCTGTTTTTT. Protein: CASSYSTGSTGELFF.

The chain carries TRBV11-2 and TRBJ2-6; no clear D. This CDR3 spans 15 amino acids. Germline V gene sequence: CDR1 SGHAT, CDR2 FQNNGV. V dropped 0 bases and J dropped 1 base, with 4 bases sitting between them. This chain's CDR3 is CASSLDPSGANVLTF. The DNA of the CDR3 is TGTGCCAGCAGCTTAGACCCTTCTGGGGCCAACGTCCTGACTTTC.

The chain joins TRBV5-1 to TRBJ2-7, with D perhaps TRBD2 (7 bases). CDR3 size: 15 residues. From germline, CDR1 is SGHRS and CDR2 YFSETQ. The germline V and J ends were trimmed by 0 bases and 4 bases, with 14 bases remaining between them. The CDR3 DNA reads as TGCGCCAGCAGCTTGGAGGCGGGGGCCTCATACGAGCAGTACTTC. This gives the protein CASSLEAGASYEQYF.

This chain connects TRBV7-6 to TRBJ2-7, with TRBD1 matching 8 bases. Germline V gives CDR1 SGHVS, CDR2 FNYEAQ. Trimming at V came to 1 base and at J to 4 bases, leaving 12 bases not matched to a gene. The CDR3 totals 17 residues. The CDR3 here is CASSLGRAQGAEYEQYF. DNA for the CDR3: TGTGCCAGCAGCTTAGGGAGGGCCCAGGGGGCCGAGTACGAGCAGTACTTC.

CDR3 in amino acids: CASSTDRGLTEAFF. The CDR3 DNA follows: TGTGCCAGCAGTACGGACAGGGGACTCACTGAAGCTTTCTTT. V is TRBV28 and J is TRBJ1-1, with 9 nucleotides matching TRBD1. CDR1 is MDHEN, CDR2 SYDVKM, per germline. This CDR3 contains 14 residues. V lost 5 bases, J lost 4 bases, and 5 bases stayed unmatched.

V usage is TRBV18 and J usage is TRBJ2-2; 7 bases line up with TRBD1. The V gene end was trimmed by 1 base and the J gene end by 5 bases; junction bases not matched to a gene: 7. The CDR3 runs to 16 residues. In germline, CDR1 is KGHSH, CDR2 LQKENI. The CDR3 sequence is CASSPRNRGRTGELFF. The CDR3 DNA reads TGTGCCAGCTCACCACGGAACAGGGGACGTACCGGGGAGCTGTTTTTT.

The gene calls are TRBV10-1 and TRBJ2-7; maybe TRBD1 (5 bases). Germline V gene sequence: CDR1 WNHNN, CDR2 SYGVQD (reference sequence). This CDR3 has 14 amino acids. V gave up 0 bases and J gave up 0 bases, with 6 bases separating them. The CDR3 nucleotides read TGCGCCAGCAGTGAGTCGACAGCCTCCTACGAGCAGTACTTC. As protein: CASSESTASYEQYF.

CDR3 nucleotides: TGTGCCAGCAGCTTAGATGCGGCTAGCACAGATACGCAGTATTTT. It encodes CASSLDAASTDTQYF. V is TRBV7-7 and J is TRBJ2-3; D gene uncertain. The germline V and J ends were trimmed by 1 base and 0 bases, with 8 bases remaining between them. Per germline, CDR1 SSHAT and CDR2 FNYEAQ (reference sequence). This CDR3 is 15 amino acids long.

A note on this clone: The junction and the germline gene differ at one end; a read error may be behind it. The chain has TRBV2 and TRBJ1-5; tentative D call: TRBD1 (6 bases). Germline V gene sequence: CDR1 SNHLY, CDR2 FYNNEI. The CDR3 consists of 14 residues. The DNA of the CDR3 is TGTGCCAGCAGCAGGGGTGGCGGCAATCAGTCCCAGCATTTT. Translation: CASSRGGGNQSQHF. Supplemented by reference TRBV2 and TRBJ1-5, the full variable domain reads EPEVTQTPSHQVTQMGQEVILRCVPISNHLYFYWYRQILGQKVEFLVSFYNNEISEKSEIFDDQFSVERPDGSNFTLKIRSTKLEDSAMYFCASSRGGGNQSQHFGDGTRLSIL.